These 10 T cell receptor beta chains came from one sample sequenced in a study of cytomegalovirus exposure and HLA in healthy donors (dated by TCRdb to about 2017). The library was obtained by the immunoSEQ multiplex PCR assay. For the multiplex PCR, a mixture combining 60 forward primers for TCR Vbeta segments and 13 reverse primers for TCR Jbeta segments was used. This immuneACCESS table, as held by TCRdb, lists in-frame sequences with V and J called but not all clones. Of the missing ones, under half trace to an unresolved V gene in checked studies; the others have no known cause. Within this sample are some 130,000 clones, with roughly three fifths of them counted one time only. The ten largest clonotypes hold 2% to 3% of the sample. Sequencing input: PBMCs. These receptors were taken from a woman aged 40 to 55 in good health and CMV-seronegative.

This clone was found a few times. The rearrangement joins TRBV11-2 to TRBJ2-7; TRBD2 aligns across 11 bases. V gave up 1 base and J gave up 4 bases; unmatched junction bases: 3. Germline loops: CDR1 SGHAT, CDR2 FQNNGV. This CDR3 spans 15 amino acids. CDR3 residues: CASSLVTSGGYEQYF. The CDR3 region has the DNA TGTGCCAGCAGCTTAGTAACTAGCGGGGGTTACGAGCAGTACTTC.

In DNA, the CDR3 is TGTGCCAGCAGTTTCCCGGCAGGGGTTAATTCACCCCTCCACTTT. As protein: CASSFPAGVNSPLHF. The chain recombines TRBV28 with TRBJ1-6; a possible D gene is TRBD1 (6 bases). The V end lost 3 bases, the J end lost 6 bases, and 12 bases lay between the germline ends. The CDR3 is 15 amino acids. Germline V lookup: CDR1 MDHEN, CDR2 SYDVKM. Supplemented by reference TRBV28 and TRBJ1-6, the full variable domain reads DVKVTQSSRYLVKRTGEKVFLECVQDMDHENMFWYRQDPGLGLRLIYFSYDVKMKEKGDIPEGYSVSREKKERFSLILESASTNQTSMYLCASSFPAGVNSPLHFGNGTRLTVT.

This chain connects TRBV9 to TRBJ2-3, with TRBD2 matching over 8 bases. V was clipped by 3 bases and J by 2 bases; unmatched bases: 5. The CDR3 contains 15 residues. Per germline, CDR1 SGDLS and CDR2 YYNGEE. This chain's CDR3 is CASSASGGSTDTQYF. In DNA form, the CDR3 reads TGTGCCAGCAGCGCCAGCGGGGGCTCCACAGATACGCAGTATTTT.

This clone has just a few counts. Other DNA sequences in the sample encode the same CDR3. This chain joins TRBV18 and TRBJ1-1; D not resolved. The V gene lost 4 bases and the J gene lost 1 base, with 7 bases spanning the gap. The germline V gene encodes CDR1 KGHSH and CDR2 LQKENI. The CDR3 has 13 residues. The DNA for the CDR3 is TGTGCCAGCTCACTTCAGGAGAACACTGAAGCTTTCTTT. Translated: CASSLQENTEAFF.

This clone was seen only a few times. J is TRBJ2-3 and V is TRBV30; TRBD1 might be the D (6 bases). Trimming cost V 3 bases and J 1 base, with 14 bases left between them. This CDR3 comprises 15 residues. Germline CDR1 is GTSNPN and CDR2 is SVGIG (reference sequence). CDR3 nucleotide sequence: TGTGCCTGGAGCGCCCTCGGGACACGCACAGATACGCAGTATTTT. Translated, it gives CAWSALGTRTDTQYF. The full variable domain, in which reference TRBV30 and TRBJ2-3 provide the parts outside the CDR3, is SQTIHQWPATLVQPVGSPLSLECTVEGTSNPNLYWYRQAAGRGLQLLFYSVGIGQISSEVPQNLSASRPQDRQFILSSKKLLLSDSGFYLCAWSALGTRTDTQYFGPGTRLTVL.

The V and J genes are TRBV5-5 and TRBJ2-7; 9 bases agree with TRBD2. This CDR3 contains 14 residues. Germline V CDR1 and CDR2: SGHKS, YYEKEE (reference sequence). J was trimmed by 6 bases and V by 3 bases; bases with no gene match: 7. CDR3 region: CASSSLAGVSEQYF. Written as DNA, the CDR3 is TGTGCCAGCAGCTCCTTAGCGGGGGTTTCCGAGCAGTACTTC.

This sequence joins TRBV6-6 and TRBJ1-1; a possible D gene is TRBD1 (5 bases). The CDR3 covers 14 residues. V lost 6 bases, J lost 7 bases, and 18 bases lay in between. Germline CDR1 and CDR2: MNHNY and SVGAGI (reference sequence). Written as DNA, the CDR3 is TGTGCCAGCAGCTCCGGGACCGCGGAGGGTGAAGCTTTCTTT. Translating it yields CASSSGTAEGEAFF.

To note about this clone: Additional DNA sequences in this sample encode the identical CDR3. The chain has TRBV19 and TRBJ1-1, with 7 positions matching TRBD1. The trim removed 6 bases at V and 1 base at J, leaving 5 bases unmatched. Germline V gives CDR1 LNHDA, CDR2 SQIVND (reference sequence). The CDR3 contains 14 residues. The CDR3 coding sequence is TGTGCCAGTAGCAGTACAGGGGCGAACACTGAAGCTTTCTTT. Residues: CASSSTGANTEAFF.

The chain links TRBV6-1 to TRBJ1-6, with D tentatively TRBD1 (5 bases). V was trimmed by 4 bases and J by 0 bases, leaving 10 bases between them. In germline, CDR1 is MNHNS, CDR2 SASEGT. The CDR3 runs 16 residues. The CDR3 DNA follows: TGTGCCAGCAGTGTCAGGGATGACTCCTATAATTCACCCCTCCACTTT. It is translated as CASSVRDDSYNSPLHF.

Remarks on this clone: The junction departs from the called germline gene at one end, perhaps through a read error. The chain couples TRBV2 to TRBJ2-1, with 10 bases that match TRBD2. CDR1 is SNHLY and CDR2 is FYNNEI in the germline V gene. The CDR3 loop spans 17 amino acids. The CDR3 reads CASSQAYSGGMENEQFF. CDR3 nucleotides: TGTGCCAGCAGTCAAGCTTATAGCGGGGGGATGGAGAATGAGCAGTTCTTC.